This T cell receptor beta chain was sequenced for a study of blood T cell repertoires in COVID-19. The data were produced by immunoSEQ multiplex PCR, yet TCRdb's version contains in-frame clones alone and is incomplete. Among around 250,000 clones listed, around 90% were seen once. Participants were aged roughly 18 to 89 years from about two dozen US areas. Grouping used clinical history reported by participants in a survey and questionnaire. Exposed study participants had met a COVID-19 case within 2 weeks before entry. The CDR3 extends over 14 amino acids. The germline V gene encodes CDR1 LNHDA and CDR2 SQIVND (reference sequence). J gave up 9 bases and V 6 bases, and 11 bases lay outside the gene matches.

The specimen was PBMCs or T cells enriched from blood (not recorded which). This receptor was taken from a woman in her forties who had been exposed to COVID-19. The V gene is TRBV19, the J gene TRBJ2-1, with 7 bases identical to TRBD2. DNA of the CDR3: TGTGCCAGTAGAAGCGGGACTATTGTTTCTGAGCAGTTCTTC. The encoded protein is CASRSGTIVSEQFF.